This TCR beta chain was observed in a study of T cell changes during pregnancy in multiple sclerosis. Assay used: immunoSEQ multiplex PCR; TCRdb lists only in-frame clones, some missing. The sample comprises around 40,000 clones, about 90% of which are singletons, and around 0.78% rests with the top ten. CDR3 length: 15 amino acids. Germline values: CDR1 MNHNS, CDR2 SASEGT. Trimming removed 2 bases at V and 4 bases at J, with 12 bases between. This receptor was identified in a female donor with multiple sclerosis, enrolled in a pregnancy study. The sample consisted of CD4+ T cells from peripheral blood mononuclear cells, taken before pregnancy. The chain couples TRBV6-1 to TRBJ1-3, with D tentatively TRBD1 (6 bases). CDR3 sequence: CASSEIRGRGNTIYF. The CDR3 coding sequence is TGTGCCAGCAGTGAAATCAGGGGTCGGGGAAACACCATATATTTT.